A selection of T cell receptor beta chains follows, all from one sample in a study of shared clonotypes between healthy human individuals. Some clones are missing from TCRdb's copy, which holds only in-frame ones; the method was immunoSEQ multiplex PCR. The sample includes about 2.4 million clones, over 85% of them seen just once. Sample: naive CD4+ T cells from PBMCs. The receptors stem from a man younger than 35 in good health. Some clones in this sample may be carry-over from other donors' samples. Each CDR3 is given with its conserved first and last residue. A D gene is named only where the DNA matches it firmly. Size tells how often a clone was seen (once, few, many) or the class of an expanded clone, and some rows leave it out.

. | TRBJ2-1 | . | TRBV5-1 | TGCGCCAGCAGCTCGAACCCAGAGGGGTACAATGAGCAGTTCTTC | CASSSNPEGYNEQFF
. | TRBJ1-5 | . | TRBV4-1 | TGCGCCAGCAGCCAAGATAGGCGGGGCGTAACGCTTCAGCCCCAGCATTTT | CASSQDRRGVTLQPQHF
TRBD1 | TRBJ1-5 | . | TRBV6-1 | TGTGCCAGCAGTAGACCTCGACAGGGGGATCAGCCCCAGCATTTT | CASSRPRQGDQPQHF
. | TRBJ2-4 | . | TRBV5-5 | TGTGCCAGCAGCTTGGAACAGGCACTGAACATTCAGTACTTC | CASSLEQALNIQYF
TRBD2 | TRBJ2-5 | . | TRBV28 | TGTGCCAGCAGGTTTTTCGGGAGGGCCGCGGCAGAGACCCAGTACTTC | CASRFFGRAAAETQYF
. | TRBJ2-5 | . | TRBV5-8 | TGTGCCAGCAGCTTGGAGTCCCCGACCCAGTACTTC | CASSLESPTQYF
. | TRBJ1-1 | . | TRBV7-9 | TGTGCCAGCAGCTTACGTCAGAACACTGAAGCTTTCTTT | CASSLRQNTEAFF
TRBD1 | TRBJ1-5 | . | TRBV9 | TGTGCCAGCAGCGTAGCAGGGGGGCAGCCCCAGCATTTT | CASSVAGGQPQHF
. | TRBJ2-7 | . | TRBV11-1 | TGTGCCAGCAGCCCGGCTAAACCGGGACCCAGAAGCTCCTACGAGCAGTACTTC | CASSPAKPGPRSSYEQYF
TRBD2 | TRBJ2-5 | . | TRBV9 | TGTGCCAGCAGCGTCGGTAGCGGGAGGGAGACCCAGTACTTC | CASSVGSGRETQYF
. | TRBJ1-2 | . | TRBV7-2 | TGTGCCAGCAGCTCACCCCGACTGGGGGGGTCTGGCTACACCTTC | CASSSPRLGGSGYTF
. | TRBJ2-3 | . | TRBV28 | TGTGCCAGCACCTCCCAATGGGGGTCGCAGTATTTT | CASTSQWGSQYF
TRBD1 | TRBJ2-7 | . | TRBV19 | TGTGCCAGAACTCCCGCCTCGGGACAGGGGTCCTACGAGCAGTACTTC | CARTPASGQGSYEQYF
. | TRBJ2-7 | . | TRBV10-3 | TGTGCCATCACAAGCACCGGAGCCTACGAGCAGTACTTC | CAITSTGAYEQYF
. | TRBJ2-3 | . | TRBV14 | TGTGCCAGCAGCCCGGCTTGGGATACGCAGTATTTT | CASSPAWDTQYF
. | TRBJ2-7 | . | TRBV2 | TGTGCCAGCAGGGAGACTGTGGTGGCCTCCTACGAGCAGTACTTC | CASRETVVASYEQYF
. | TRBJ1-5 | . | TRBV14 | TGTGCCAGCGGCCGCAGGGGCGGCCAGCCCCAGCATTTT | CASGRRGGQPQHF
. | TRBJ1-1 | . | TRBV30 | TGTGCCTGGAGTGTAAAGGGGATTGAAGCTTTCTTT | CAWSVKGIEAFF
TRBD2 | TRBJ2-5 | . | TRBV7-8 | TGTGCCAGCAGTGGACTAGCGGGAGGTGTCGAGACCCAGTACTTC | CASSGLAGGVETQYF
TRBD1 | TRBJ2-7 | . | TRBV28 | TGTGCCAGCAGTCCGGGGGGGACAGGGGCTCGACTCAGGGACGAGCAGTACTTC | CASSPGGTGARLRDEQYF
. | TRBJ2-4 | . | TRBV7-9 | TGTGCCAGCAGCTTACGCGGGGATCAGTACTTC | CASSLRGDQYF
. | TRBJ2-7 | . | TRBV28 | TGTGCCACAAAACAGAGCTACGAGCAGTACTTC | CATKQSYEQYF
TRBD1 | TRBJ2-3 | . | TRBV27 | TGTGCCAGCAGTTTATACCTGCCAGGGGGCGTAGATACGCAGTATTTT | CASSLYLPGGVDTQYF
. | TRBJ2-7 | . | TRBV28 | TGTGCCAGCAGGGGGGTCGGGCAGACCTACGAGCAGTACTTC | CASRGVGQTYEQYF
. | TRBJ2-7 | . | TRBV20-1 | TGCAGTGCTCAAGACAGGACTTGGCAGTACTTC | CSAQDRTWQYF
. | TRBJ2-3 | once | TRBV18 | TGTGCCAGCTCCCTCGTTCGGGGCGATACGCAGTATTTT | CASSLVRGDTQYF
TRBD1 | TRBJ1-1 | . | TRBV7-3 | TGTGCCAGCAGCAAAGGGGGCGCAAGCACTGAAGCTTTCTTT | CASSKGGASTEAFF
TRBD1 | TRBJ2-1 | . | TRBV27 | TGTGCCAGCAGTCCTCCACAGGGGCTAAGGGGTGAGCAGTTCTTC | CASSPPQGLRGEQFF
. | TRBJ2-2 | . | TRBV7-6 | TGTGCCAGCAGCGCGGTGTCTTGGGACACCGGGGAGCTGTTTTTT | CASSAVSWDTGELFF
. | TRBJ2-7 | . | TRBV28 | TGTGCCAGCGTAGGCAACGGAGTAGGGCGGGCAGACGAGCAGTACTTC | CASVGNGVGRADEQYF
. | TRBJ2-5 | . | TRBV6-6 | TGTGCCAGCAGTCCAAACAAAGAACAGGGCAGGGAGACCCAGTACTTC | CASSPNKEQGRETQYF
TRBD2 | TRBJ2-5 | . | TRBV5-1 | TGCGCCAGCAGCTCGGCTAGCGGGAGTCTCGAGACCCAGTACTTC | CASSSASGSLETQYF
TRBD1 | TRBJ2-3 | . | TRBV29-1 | TGCAGCGCCCCAAACGAGAAGGGGGCAACAGATACGCAGTATTTT | CSAPNEKGATDTQYF
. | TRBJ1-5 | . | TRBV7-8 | TGTGCCAGCAGCTTAGGAGGGGGTAGCAATCAGCCCCAGCATTTT | CASSLGGGSNQPQHF
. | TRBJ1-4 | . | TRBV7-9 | TGTGCCAGCAGCTTCGGTAGGGGAAATGAAAAACTGTTTTTT | CASSFGRGNEKLFF
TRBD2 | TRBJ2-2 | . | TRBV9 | TGTGCCAGCAGCGTCCAGACTAGCGGAGCCGGGGAGCTGTTTTTT | CASSVQTSGAGELFF
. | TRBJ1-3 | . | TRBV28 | TGTGCCAGCAGTGGGGGGAGCTCTGGAAACACCATATATTTT | CASSGGSSGNTIYF
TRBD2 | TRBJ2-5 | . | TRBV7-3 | TGTGCCAGCAGCTTAACCAACACGAAGGGACTAGGGCGGACCCAGTACTTC | CASSLTNTKGLGRTQYF
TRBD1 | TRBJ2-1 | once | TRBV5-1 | TGCGCCAGCAGCCAGCGACAGGGTCGCAATGAGCAGTTCTTC | CASSQRQGRNEQFF
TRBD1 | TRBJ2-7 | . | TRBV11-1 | TGTGCCAGCAGACCAGAAGGACAGGGTCGGGACGAGCAGTACTTC | CASRPEGQGRDEQYF
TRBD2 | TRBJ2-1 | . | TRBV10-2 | TGCGCCAGCAGTGTAGCGGGAGGGGCCTACAATGAGCAGTTCTTC | CASSVAGGAYNEQFF
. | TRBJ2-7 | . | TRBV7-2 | TGTGCCAGCAGCTTGGCCAACGAGCAGTACTTC | CASSLANEQYF
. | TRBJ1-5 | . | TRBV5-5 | TGTGCCAGCAGCAAGGACGGCAACGAGGGTCAGCCCCAGCATTTT | CASSKDGNEGQPQHF
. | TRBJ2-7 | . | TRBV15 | TGTGCCACCAGCAGAGCCGGGACAAGGAGCTCCTACGAGCAGTACTTC | CATSRAGTRSSYEQYF
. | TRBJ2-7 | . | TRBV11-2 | TGTGCCAGCAGCCCCCCAGGAAGCTACGAGCAGTACTTC | CASSPPGSYEQYF
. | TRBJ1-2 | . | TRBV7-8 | TGTGCCAGCAGCCCCCAAGTCTATGGCTACACCTTC | CASSPQVYGYTF
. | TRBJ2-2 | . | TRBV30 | TGTGCCTGGAGTGGGGGCCGGCACACCGGGGAGCTGTTTTTT | CAWSGGRHTGELFF
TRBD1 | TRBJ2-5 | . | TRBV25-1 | TGTGCCAGCAGCCGACAGGGTGGTCGAGAGACCCAGTACTTC | CASSRQGGRETQYF